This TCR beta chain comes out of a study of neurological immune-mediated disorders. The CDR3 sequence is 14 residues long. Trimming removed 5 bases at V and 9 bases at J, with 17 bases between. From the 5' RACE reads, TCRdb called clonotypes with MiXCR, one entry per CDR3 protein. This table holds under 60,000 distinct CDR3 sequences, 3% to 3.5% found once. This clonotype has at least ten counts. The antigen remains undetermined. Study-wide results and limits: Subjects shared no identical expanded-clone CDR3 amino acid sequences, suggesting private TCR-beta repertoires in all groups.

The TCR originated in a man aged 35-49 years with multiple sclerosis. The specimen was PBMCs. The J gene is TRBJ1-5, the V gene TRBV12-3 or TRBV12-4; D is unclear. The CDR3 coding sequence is TGTGCCAGCAGTCCATTGGGGAGTGCGGGGCCCCAGCATTTT. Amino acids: CASSPLGSAGPQHF.